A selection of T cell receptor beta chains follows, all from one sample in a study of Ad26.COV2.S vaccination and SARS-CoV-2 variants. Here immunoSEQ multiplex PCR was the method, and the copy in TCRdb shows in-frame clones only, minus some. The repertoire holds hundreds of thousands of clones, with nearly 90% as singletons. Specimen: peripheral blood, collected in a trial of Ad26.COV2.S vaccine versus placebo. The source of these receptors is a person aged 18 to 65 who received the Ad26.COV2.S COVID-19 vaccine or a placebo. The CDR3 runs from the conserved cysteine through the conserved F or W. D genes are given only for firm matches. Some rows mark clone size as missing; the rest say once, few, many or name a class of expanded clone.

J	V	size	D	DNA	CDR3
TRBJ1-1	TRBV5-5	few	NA	TGTGCCAGCAGCTTTGCGAGGGTGGACACTGAAGCTTTCTTT	CASSFARVDTEAFF
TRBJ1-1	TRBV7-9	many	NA	TGTGCCAGCAACCCGGGGGGGATCACTGAAGCTTTCTTT	CASNPGGITEAFF
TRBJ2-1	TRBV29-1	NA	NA	TGCAGCGTTGCCAGTAGCAATGAGCAGTTCTTC	CSVASSNEQFF
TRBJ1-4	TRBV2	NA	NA	TGTGCCAGCAGTGGAATTGACGCCGCAACTAATGAAAAACTGTTTTTT	CASSGIDAATNEKLFF
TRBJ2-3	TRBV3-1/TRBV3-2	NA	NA	TGTGCCAGCAGCCAAGAGGTCCGCTCCACAGATACGCAGTATTTT	CASSQEVRSTDTQYF
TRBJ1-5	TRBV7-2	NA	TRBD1	TGTGCCAGCAGCTTAGTGGGGACAGAGAATAGCAATCAGCCCCAGCATTTT	CASSLVGTENSNQPQHF
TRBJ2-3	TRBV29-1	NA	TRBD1	TGCAGCGTAGACGGACAGGGCGGGACGGATACGCAGTATTTT	CSVDGQGGTDTQYF
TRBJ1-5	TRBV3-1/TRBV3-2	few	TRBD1	TGTGCCAGCAGCCAGGGGACAGCGAGCAATCAGCCCCAGCATTTT	CASSQGTASNQPQHF
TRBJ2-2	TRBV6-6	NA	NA	TGTGCCAGCACCCACCTACCAGCCGGGGAGCTGTTTTTT	CASTHLPAGELFF
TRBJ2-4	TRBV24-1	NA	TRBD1	TGTGCCACCAGTGTGTCAGGGGGCGAAAACATTCAGTACTTC	CATSVSGGENIQYF
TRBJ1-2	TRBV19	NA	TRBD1	TGTGCCAGTCAGGGGGGATCTCTATTGCTGGCCTATGGCTACACCTTC	CASQGGSLLLAYGYTF
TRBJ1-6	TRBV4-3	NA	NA	TGCGCCAGCAGCCAAGATCGGGCGGATTCACCCCTCCACTTT	CASSQDRADSPLHF
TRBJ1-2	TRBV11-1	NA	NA	TGTGCCAGCAGCTTAGCTCTCGGTGGCTACACCTTC	CASSLALGGYTF
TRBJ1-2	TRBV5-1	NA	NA	TGCGCCAGCAGCTTGGACGGGCACACCAGCTCACGGGACTATGGCTACACCTTC	CASSLDGHTSSRDYGYTF
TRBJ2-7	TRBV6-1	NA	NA	TGTGCCAGCAGTGAACTGGGGGCGGGGGTCTACGAGCAGTACTTC	CASSELGAGVYEQYF
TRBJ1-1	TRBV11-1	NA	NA	TGTGCCAGCAGCGCATGGAACACTGAAGCTTTCTTT	CASSAWNTEAFF
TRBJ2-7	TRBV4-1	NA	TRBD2	TGCGCCAGCAGCCAACAGCTAGCGGCGTACGGCGAGCAGTACTTC	CASSQQLAAYGEQYF
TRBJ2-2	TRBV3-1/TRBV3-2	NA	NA	TGTGCCAGCAGCCAAGGGACAGGGAAGTGGGGGGGGAACACCGGGGAGCTGTTTTTT	CASSQGTGKWGGNTGELFF
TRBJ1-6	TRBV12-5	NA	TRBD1	TGTGCTAGACAGGGGAGGAATTCACCCCTCCACTTT	CARQGRNSPLHF
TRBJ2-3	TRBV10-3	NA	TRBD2	TGTGCCATCAGTGATTGGCGGGGGGGCACGGATACGCAGTATTTT	CAISDWRGGTDTQYF
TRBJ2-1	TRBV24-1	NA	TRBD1	TGTGCCACCAGTGATGAAGGACAGGGGTCGGGAAATGAGCAGTTCTTC	CATSDEGQGSGNEQFF
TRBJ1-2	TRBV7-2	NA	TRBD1	TGTGCCAGCAGGACAGGGATCTATGGCTACACCTTC	CASRTGIYGYTF
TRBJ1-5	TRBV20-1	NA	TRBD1	TGCAGTGCTAGTAGCGGGACAGAATTTTATAGCAATCAGCCCCAGCATTTT	CSASSGTEFYSNQPQHF